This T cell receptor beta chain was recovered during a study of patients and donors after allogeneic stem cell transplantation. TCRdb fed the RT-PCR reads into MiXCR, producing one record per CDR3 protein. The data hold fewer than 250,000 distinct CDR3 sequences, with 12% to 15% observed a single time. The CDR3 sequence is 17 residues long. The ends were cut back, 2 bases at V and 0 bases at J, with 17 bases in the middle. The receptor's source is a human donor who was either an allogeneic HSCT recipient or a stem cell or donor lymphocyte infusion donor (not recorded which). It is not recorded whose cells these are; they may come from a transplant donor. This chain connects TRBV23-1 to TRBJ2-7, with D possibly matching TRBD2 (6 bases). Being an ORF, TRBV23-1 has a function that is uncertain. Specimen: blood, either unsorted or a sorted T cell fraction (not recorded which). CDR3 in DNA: TGCGCCAGCAGTCAACCCCTTAGGCGGGGACCCTCCTACGAGCAGTACTTC. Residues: CASSQPLRRGPSYEQYF.